The 30 T cell receptor beta chains given below trace back to one sample, sequenced in a study of tumor-infiltrating lymphocytes in oesophageal squamous cell carcinoma. TCRdb recomputed calls from the PCR reads with MiXCR, one row per CDR3 protein. The table shows fewer than 20,000 distinct CDR3 sequences, with over 40% occurring only once. Sequencing was done on a sample of esophageal tumor tissue. The origin of the receptors is a male donor with esophageal squamous cell carcinoma.

This CDR3 reads CASSFAREIHEQYF. In DNA, the CDR3 is TGTGCCAGCAGTTTTGCGCGGGAGATACACGAGCAGTACTTC. This chain uses TRBV12-3 or TRBV12-4 with TRBJ2-4; 7 bases are shared with TRBD2. TRBJ2-7 explains the end of the DNA better; the J call may be wrong. The CDR3 is 14 residues long.

The V gene is TRBV7-4, the J gene TRBJ2-4; D perhaps matches TRBD2 (6 bases). The J call may be incorrect, as the DNA end agrees better with TRBJ2-1. The CDR3 sequence is 13 residues long. CDR1 and CDR2 (germline): SGHVT, SQSDAQ. The CDR3 loop is CASSPSAKGEQFF. The DNA of the CDR3 is TGTGCCAGCAGCCCTAGCGCGAAGGGCGAGCAGTTCTTC.

J is TRBJ2-2 and V is TRBV11-3, with 9 bases that match TRBD1. CDR1 is SGHNT and CDR2 is YENEEA in the germline V gene. Losses at the gene ends were 4 bases for V and 7 bases for J; bases not matched to a gene: 7. The CDR3 covers 15 residues. The CDR3, as DNA: TGTGCCAGCAGCTCGAACAGGGGGCAAGGCGGGGAGCTGTTTTTT. It specifies CASSSNRGQGGELFF.

This clonotype is medium-sized by share. The V call is TRBV7-8, the J call TRBJ2-1; D is ambiguous. Per the germline V gene, CDR1 is SGHVS and CDR2 is FQNEAQ. This CDR3 is 17 amino acids long. V was cut by 7 bases and J by 1 base, with 20 bases left in between. The CDR3 sequence is CASNPELTYSSYNEQFF. As DNA, the CDR3 is TGTGCCAGCAATCCTGAATTAACTTATTCTTCCTACAATGAGCAGTTCTTC.

This clonotype was recorded many times. The chain is built from TRBV7-2 and TRBJ2-5; 7 bases agree with TRBD1. J was trimmed by 11 bases and V by 1 base; bases with no gene match: 13. The CDR3 length is 15 residues. CDR1 SGHTA and CDR2 FQGNSA come from the germline V gene. The CDR3 spells CASSLGGQTYNEQYF. The CDR3 DNA is TGTGCCAGCAGCTTAGGGGGACAGACCTACAATGAGCAGTACTTC.

This clonotype was seen more than once but under ten times. The chain uses TRBV7-6 and TRBJ1-1; D remains ambiguous. Trimming removed 7 bases from V and 1 base from J, with 10 bases in between. This CDR3 is 13 amino acids long. Germline V lookup: CDR1 SGHVS, CDR2 FNYEAQ. The CDR3 DNA is TGTGCCAGCAAAAGGACGGGGAACACTGAAGCTTTCTTT. It yields the protein CASKRTGNTEAFF.

V gene TRBV7-2 combines with J gene TRBJ2-1, with 14 bases lining up with TRBD2. The J segment lost 8 bases and the V segment lost 5 bases, leaving 8 bases of the junction unmatched. The CDR3 loop spans 16 amino acids. The V gene's germline CDR1 is SGHTA and CDR2 FQGNSA. The CDR3: CASSRGTSGRVDEQFF. In DNA form, the CDR3 reads TGTGCCAGCAGCCGGGGGACTAGCGGGAGAGTAGATGAGCAGTTCTTC.

The V gene is TRBV28, the J gene TRBJ2-5, with D perhaps TRBD2 (6 bases). Gene TRBJ2-1 matches the end of the DNA better, so the J call may be wrong. The CDR3 contains 13 residues. Germline values: CDR1 MDHEN, CDR2 SYDVKM. The CDR3 DNA reads TGTGCCAGCAGTTGGGACTTTAGGGATGAGCAGTTCTTC. Translated: CASSWDFRDEQFF.

This chain links TRBV6-1 with TRBJ2-1, with TRBD2 identical over 12 bases. The J call is in doubt because the DNA end fits TRBJ2-7 better. Per the germline V gene, CDR1 is MNHNS and CDR2 is SASEGT. The CDR3 extends over 17 amino acids. The CDR3 DNA reads as TGTGCCAGCAAAAACGGGCTAGCGGGAGGGCCTTCCTACGAGCAGTACTTC. Protein sequence: CASKNGLAGGPSYEQYF.

This chain connects TRBV4-1 to TRBJ1-5, with D tentatively TRBD1 (5 bases). This CDR3 region has 16 residues. Trimming removed 0 bases at V and 2 bases at J, with 11 bases between. CDR1 is MGHRA and CDR2 is YSYEKL in the germline V gene. For the CDR3, the DNA is TGCGCCAGCAGCCAAGATAGGGGTGGCGGCAATCAGCCCCAGCATTTT. It specifies CASSQDRGGGNQPQHF.

This clonotype was recorded many times. J is TRBJ2-3 and V is TRBV25-1; no clear D. Looked up from germline, CDR1 is MGHDK and CDR2 is SYGVNS. The CDR3 is made up of 13 amino acids. Trimming shortened V by 6 bases and J by 4 bases, and 11 bases separated the two germline ends. CDR3 region: CASSVPPSDTQYF. The CDR3 region has the DNA TGTGCCAGCAGCGTTCCCCCCTCAGATACGCAGTATTTT.

Notes on this clonotype: This could be a read error, since a much larger clone is one nucleotide away. The V gene is TRBV18, the J gene TRBJ2-7; D gene unclear. The germline CDR1 and CDR2 sequences are KGHSH and LQKENI. Trimming stripped 4 bases from V and 0 bases from J, with 10 bases between. This CDR3 region has 14 residues. As DNA, the CDR3 is TGTGCCAGCTCACTGGGAATGAACTCCTACGAGCAGTACTTC. Translated, it gives CASSLGMNSYEQYF.

Comment on this clonotype: A much larger clonotype is one base distant, so this may be a read error. The rearrangement joins TRBV2 to TRBJ2-4; the match to TRBD1 covers 8 bases. Trimming removed 1 base from V and 13 bases from J; junction bases left unmatched: 12. The CDR3 consists of 15 residues. Germline V CDR1 and CDR2: SNHLY, FYNNEI. The CDR3 DNA follows: TGTGCCAGCAGTGAAGGTCAGGGGGCGTGGAGTGAGCAGTACTTC. Its translation: CASSEGQGAWSEQYF.

The chain has TRBV11-2 and TRBJ2-5; D possibly corresponds to TRBD1 (6 bases). The J call is uncertain, as TRBJ2-7 better fits the DNA end. CDR3 length: 13 amino acids. Per germline, CDR1 SGHAT and CDR2 FQNNGV. CDR3 sequence reads: CASSPRQAAEQYF. The CDR3 DNA sequence: TGTGCCAGCAGCCCCCGACAGGCGGCCGAGCAGTACTTC.

This clonotype occurred many times. The chain carries TRBV7-2 and TRBJ2-1, with a tentative D call TRBD2 (6 bases). V lost 2 bases and J lost 9, with 8 bases in between. CDR3 size: 12 residues. Germline CDR1 SGHTA, CDR2 FQGNSA. CDR3 DNA: TGTGCCAGCAGCTTAACTAGCATTGAGCAGTTCTTC. Its protein product is CASSLTSIEQFF.

Details on this clonotype: A junction boundary mismatches the germline segment, possibly from a read error. The chain carries TRBV6-1 and TRBJ2-5; tentative D call: TRBD1 (5 bases). The germline V gene has CDR1 MNHNS and CDR2 SASEGT. The CDR3 totals 15 residues. The CDR3 nucleotides read TGTGCCAGCAGTGTGGGCAGCAGGGCTCAAGAGAACCAGTACTTC. Amino acids: CASSVGSRAQENQYF.

As regards this clonotype: Relative to the germline gene, one junction end is altered; a read error may explain this. The gene calls are TRBV28 and TRBJ1-3; D perhaps matches TRBD1 (5 bases). The CDR3 is 15 amino acids. The germline V gene has CDR1 MDHEN and CDR2 SYDVKM. DNA for the CDR3: TGTGTCAGCAGGGCCCGGGACGCATCTGGAAACACCATATATTTT. As protein: CVSRARDASGNTIYF.

The chain couples TRBV11-1 to TRBJ2-5; 12 nucleotides align to TRBD2. Germline V CDR1 and CDR2: SGHAT, FQDESV (reference sequence). The trim removed 0 bases at V and 4 bases at J, leaving 0 bases unmatched. The length of the CDR3 is 15 residues. CDR3 DNA sequence: TGTGCCAGCAGCTTAGCGGGACTAGCGGGAGAGACCCAGTACTTC. This sequence encodes CASSLAGLAGETQYF.

This clonotype has a count of ten or more. This chain's CDR3 is CASSSAGRTEAFF. CDR3 DNA: TGTGCCAGCAGTTCCGCAGGGAGAACTGAAGCTTTCTTT. The chain has TRBV27 and TRBJ1-1, with D maybe TRBD1 (5 bases). Germline V gene data show CDR1 as MNHEY and CDR2 as SMNVEV (reference sequence). Trimming pared 4 bases from V and 5 bases from J, leaving 11 bases between. This CDR3 contains 13 residues.

This clonotype was seen many times. This chain links TRBV10-3 with TRBJ2-1, with TRBD2 matching over 16 bases. This CDR3 has 13 residues. Germline V gene lookup returns CDR1 ENHRY and CDR2 SYGVKD. J gave up 9 bases and V 9 bases, and 2 bases lay outside the gene matches. The DNA for the CDR3 is TGTGCCATGGGGACTAGCGGGAGGGGTGAGCAGTTCTTC. Amino acid sequence: CAMGTSGRGEQFF.

This rearrangement joins TRBV20-1 to TRBJ1-1; 9 bases line up with TRBD1. The junction had 8 bases not matched to a gene; V was cut back by 6 bases and J by 3 bases. The CDR3 loop spans 14 amino acids. Germline CDR1 and CDR2: DFQATT and SNEGSKA (reference sequence). CDR3 nucleotides: TGCAGTGCGCACCCGGGACAGGGCGACACTGAAGCTTTCTTT. Translated, it gives CSAHPGQGDTEAFF.

This clonotype was observed a few times. A read error may explain this, as a much larger clone is one base away. V and J are TRBV27 and TRBJ2-7, with a possible D match to TRBD2 (6 bases). The DNA end is more similar to TRBJ2-1, so the J call may be wrong. This CDR3 is built from 13 residues. Per the germline V gene, CDR1 is MNHEY and CDR2 is SMNVEV (reference sequence). CDR3 protein: CASGTPSSYEQFF. The DNA of the CDR3 is TGTGCCAGCGGGACTCCAAGCTCCTACGAGCAGTTCTTC.

About this clonotype itself: Since no conserved phenylalanine or tryptophan closes the CDR3, a read error is the likely cause. Because the CDR3's place on the DNA is in doubt, the DNA is left out and the CDR3 is given as listed by TCRdb. This chain links TRBV6-6 with TRBJ2-7; no DNA check was done on the table's D call, TRBD1. The germline V gene has CDR1 MNHNY and CDR2 SVGAGI (reference sequence). The CDR3 has 19 residues if both end residues are counted. CDR3 amino acids: CASSTFEGVEGGSPLHFGN.

V and J are TRBV7-4 and TRBJ2-5, with 8 bases fitting TRBD2. The V gene's germline CDR1 is SGHVT and CDR2 SQSDAQ. The CDR3 has 13 amino acids. Unmatched junction bases numbered 10, after V lost 5 bases and J lost 11 bases. The CDR3, as DNA: TGTGCCAGCAGCGTGGGACTAGTTAATGAGCAGTACTTC. It translates to CASSVGLVNEQYF.

This chain uses TRBV7-2 with TRBJ1-5, with D unclear. CDR1 is SGHTA, CDR2 FQGNSA, per germline. The CDR3 totals 14 residues. Trimming removed 2 bases at V and 2 bases at J, with 7 bases between. CDR3 sequence: CASSLLSGNQPQHF. The CDR3 DNA reads as TGTGCCAGCAGCTTATTATCTGGCAATCAGCCCCAGCATTTT.

A remark on this clonotype: A read error is likely, as this CDR3 ends without the conserved phenylalanine or tryptophan. Because the CDR3's place on the DNA is in doubt, the DNA is left out and the CDR3 is given as listed by TCRdb. This sequence joins TRBV7-2 and TRBJ2-7. The CDR3 length equals 8 residues, ends included. Germline V lookup: CDR1 SGHTA, CDR2 FQGNSA. The CDR3 loop is CASSLFYG.

This clonotype was counted a single time. The gene calls are TRBV6-6 and TRBJ2-1, with 7 bases fitting TRBD1. This CDR3 comprises 16 residues. Germline V gene lookup returns CDR1 MNHNY and CDR2 SVGAGI (reference sequence). V trimming: 6 bases; J trimming: 5 bases; junction bases outside the gene matches: 13. The CDR3 nucleotides read TGTGCCAGCAGACCCCGGGCGAGACAGGGCAACAATGAGCAGTTCTTC. This codes for CASRPRARQGNNEQFF.

This clonotype has ten or more counts. CDR3 sequence reads: CASSLGTELSYEQYF. The CDR3 DNA follows: TGTGCCAGCAGCTTGGGGACAGAGCTCTCCTACGAGCAGTACTTC. The rearrangement uses TRBV7-9 and TRBJ2-7; 7 bases are shared with TRBD1. There are 15 residues in the CDR3. Trimming at V came to 3 bases and at J to 0 bases, leaving 5 bases not matched to a gene. The germline CDR1 and CDR2 sequences are SEHNR and FQNEAQ (reference sequence).

The chain employs TRBV6-4 and TRBJ2-7; D perhaps matches TRBD2 (6 bases). V lost 7 bases, J lost 7 bases, and 32 bases lay in between. Looked up from germline, CDR1 is MRHNA and CDR2 is SNTAGT. The CDR3 has 18 residues. The CDR3 coding sequence is TGTGCCAGCATTAATACATGGCGCGGGATAAAAAATTACAATGAGCAGTACTTC. Its translation is CASINTWRGIKNYNEQYF.

As to this clonotype: The junction departs from germline at one end; a sequencing error may be responsible. This chain uses TRBV7-2 with TRBJ2-3; unclear D gene. The CDR3 sequence is 13 residues long. Germline assignment: CDR1 SGHTA and CDR2 FQGNSA. The chain's CDR3 is CASNLTRQETQYF. CDR3 sequence (DNA): TGTGCCAGCAACTTAACGCGGCAAGAGACCCAGTATTTT. The full variable domain, completed using reference TRBV7-2 and TRBJ2-3, is GAGVSQSPSNKVTEKGKDVELRCDPISGHTALYWYRQSLGQGLEFLIYFQGNSAPDKSGLPSDRFSAERTGGSVSTLTIQRTQQEDSAVYLCASNLTRQETQYFGPGTRLTVL.